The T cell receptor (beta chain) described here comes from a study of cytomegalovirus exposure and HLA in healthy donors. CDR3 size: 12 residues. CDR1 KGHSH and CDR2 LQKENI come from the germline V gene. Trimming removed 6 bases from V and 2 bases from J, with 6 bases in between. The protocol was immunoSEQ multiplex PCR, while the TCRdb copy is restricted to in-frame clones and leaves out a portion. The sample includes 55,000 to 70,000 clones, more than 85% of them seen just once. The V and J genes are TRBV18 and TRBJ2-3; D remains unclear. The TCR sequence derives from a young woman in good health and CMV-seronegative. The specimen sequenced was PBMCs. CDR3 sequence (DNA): TGTGCCAGCTCCCTGGCCACAGATACGCAGTATTTT. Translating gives CASSLATDTQYF. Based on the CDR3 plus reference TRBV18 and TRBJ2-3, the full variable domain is NAGVMQNPRHLVRRRGQEARLRCSPMKGHSHVYWYRQLPEEGLKFMVYLQKENIIDESGMPKERFSAEFPKEGPSILRIQQVVRGDSAAYFCASSLATDTQYFGPGTRLTVL.